The entry below gives a single T cell receptor (beta chain) sequence along with its context. Its antigen remains unidentified. TCRdb's copy holds only in-frame clones and misses some; the assay was immunoSEQ multiplex PCR. The sample has 62,000 or so clones; around 79% are singletons. The sample is drawn from a study of radiotherapy plus CTLA-4 blockade in lung cancer. Study outcomes and limitations: The authors reported that early blood T cell clone dynamics, with interferon-beta, best predicted response.

The sequence came from a human donor with non-small cell lung cancer who had a complete response to radiotherapy plus ipilimumab. The sample consisted of peripheral blood, taken from a patient treated with radiotherapy plus ipilimumab.

The CDR3 coding sequence is TGTGCCAGCAGCTTGGCCTTGGTGGGTCACACTAATGAAAAACTGTTTTTT. It codes for CASSLALVGHTNEKLFF. The chain employs TRBV7-8 and TRBJ1-4; D unclear. The CDR3 consists of 17 residues. CDR1 and CDR2 (germline): SGHVS, FQNEAQ. V lost 3 bases to trimming and J lost 2 bases, with 16 bases between them.